Given below is one T cell receptor beta chain in context. The sample comes from a study of blood T cell repertoires in COVID-19. As for the study in general: Nucleic acid was either cDNA or gDNA, and it came from T cells, B-cell-depleted T cells, or PBMCs.

CDR1 KGHSH and CDR2 LQKENI come from the germline V gene. The CDR3 consists of 15 residues. Trimming pared 5 bases from V and 2 bases from J, leaving 10 bases between. The protocol was immunoSEQ multiplex PCR, while the TCRdb copy is restricted to in-frame clones and leaves out a portion. The table shows about 120,000 clones, with approximately 90% occurring only once. Material for sequencing was peripheral blood. The V and J genes are TRBV18 and TRBJ2-6; tentatively, D is TRBD2 (5 bases). This receptor was obtained from a woman between 50 and 59 years old with acute or convalescent COVID-19. CDR3 coding DNA: TGTGCCAGCTCAACCTGGACTCCTGGGGCCAACGTCCTGACTTTC. Translating gives CASSTWTPGANVLTF.